Below, one TCR beta chain is given with its context. V was trimmed by 6 bases and J by 4 bases, leaving 13 bases between them. The CDR3 length is 14 residues. Germline CDR1 reads MDHEN; CDR2 reads SYDVKM. Individuals with alopecia areata gave both lesional scalp punch biopsies and peripheral blood for collection. After isolation, RNA underwent reverse transcription to generate cDNA as the sequencing template. Generated by immunoSEQ multiplex PCR, the TCRdb table keeps only in-frame clones and is missing some. Among 140,000 or so clones listed, approximately 49% were seen once. The data belong to a study of CD8+ T cells in alopecia areata.

Sample: CD4+ T cells sorted from blood, taken at week 0. The chain recombines TRBV28 with TRBJ1-3; the D is unclear. The clonotype comes from a human donor with alopecia areata. CDR3 DNA: TGTGCCAGCAGGCTAGCGGCAGCCGGAAACACCATATATTTT. This gives the protein CASRLAAAGNTIYF. The full variable domain, in which reference TRBV28 and TRBJ1-3 provide the parts outside the CDR3, is DVKVTQSSRYLVKRTGEKVFLECVQDMDHENMFWYRQDPGLGLRLIYFSYDVKMKEKGDIPEGYSVSREKKERFSLILESASTNQTSMYLCASRLAAAGNTIYFGEGSWLTVV.